This T cell receptor beta chain was identified during a study of cytomegalovirus exposure and HLA in healthy donors. Notes on the study in general: According to a subsequent analysis, TCR clusters from the first cohort were inclined to appear together in the 120 or so validation repertoires. Investigators reported under 200 TCR beta chains as tied to cytomegalovirus. For cytomegalovirus status, the classifier reportedly gave diagnoses with high specificity and sensitivity.

About this clone itself: The antigen is not known.

The donors were members of the validation cohort, which comprised under 150 subjects and was separate from the first cohort of several hundred subjects. Profiling relied on immunoSEQ multiplex PCR, and the TCRdb table lists in-frame clones only, not all of them. The sample consists of approximately 46,000 clones, roughly nine tenths of them appearing once. After removal of 5 bases from V and 2 bases from J, the junction contained 8 bases not matched to a gene. Germline CDR1 SGHAT, CDR2 FQNNGV. This CDR3 region has 15 residues. This chain links TRBV11-2 with TRBJ2-7; TRBD1 matches 8 bases. The receptor was isolated from a man aged 18-30 years in good health and CMV-seronegative. Sequencing was carried out using PBMCs. CDR3 nucleotide sequence: TGTGCCAGCAGCCGGAATACAGGGGGGACCTACGAGCAGTACTTC. Its translation: CASSRNTGGTYEQYF.